This is a list of T cell receptor beta chains from one sample in a study of CD8 T cells in Susac syndrome. TCRdb analysed the immunoSEQ multiplex PCR reads with MiXCR anew, one entry per CDR3 protein. The table shows 130,000 or so distinct CDR3 sequences, with 85% to 95% occurring only once. Source material: CD4+ T cells from PBMCs. These receptors all stem from a human donor in good health. Each CDR3 is given with its conserved first and last residue.

TRBV30	TRBJ1-1	CAWSQLGVPTEAFF
TRBV5-1	TRBJ1-1	CASSLEQGNTEAFF
TRBV18	TRBJ1-6	CASSPGVAGNSPLHF
TRBV4-3	TRBJ2-7	CASSQDRGGQGNILHEQYF
TRBV20-1	TRBJ2-2	CSAITSGRAFGELFF
TRBV29-1	TRBJ1-1	CSAAGKRETEAFF
TRBV20-1	TRBJ2-3	CSARRGSGISTDTQYF
TRBV2	TRBJ2-6	CASSFSGRTSGANVLTF
TRBV27	TRBJ2-1	CASRTSGRNEQFF
TRBV6-5	TRBJ2-7	CASSLGQRFYEQYF
TRBV6-2/TRBV6-3	TRBJ2-7	CASSRGLAGVYEQYF
TRBV4-2	TRBJ2-1	CASSQEVGGRYNEQFF
TRBV18	TRBJ2-3	CASSPLGDTQYF
TRBV6-5	TRBJ2-2	CASSYSGNTGELFF
TRBV5-1	TRBJ1-3	CASSLGRPNSGNTIYF
TRBV25-1	TRBJ1-3	CASSDGQGGLAPIYF
TRBV23-1	TRBJ1-2	CASSQPTHRGLNYGYTF
TRBV6-5	TRBJ1-1	CASSSRKDTEAFF
TRBV5-1	TRBJ2-5	CASSFGSEETQYF
TRBV7-8	TRBJ2-7	CASSLPGTGYEQYF
TRBV12-3/TRBV12-4	TRBJ2-1	CASSLERGQFF
TRBV5-1	TRBJ2-5	CASSPDPAGGQETQYF
TRBV12-3/TRBV12-4	TRBJ2-5	CATRMGLQETQYF
TRBV29-1	TRBJ1-1	CSVSRGDTEAFF
TRBV6-5	TRBJ2-5	CASSYGLGETQYF
TRBV10-3	TRBJ1-2	CAISEGGNYGYTF
TRBV18	TRBJ2-6	CASSPVPGQGTGANVLTF
TRBV9	TRBJ2-1	CASSVHLAYNEQFF
TRBV7-2	TRBJ2-1	CASSIGGGRLYYNEQFF
TRBV29-1	TRBJ1-2	CSVRTEEANYGYTF
TRBV20-1	TRBJ2-5	CSALTSGRMETQYF
TRBV9	TRBJ1-5	CASNPRDIAISPQHF
TRBV20-1	TRBJ1-5	CSARGTQTQPQHF
TRBV12-3/TRBV12-4	TRBJ1-6	CASSLWGDREDSPLHF
TRBV7-3	TRBJ2-5	CASSLFHGKETQYF
TRBV19	TRBJ1-6	CASSSGQAFSPLHF
TRBV6-2/TRBV6-3	TRBJ2-1	CASSYLGTGYNEQFF
TRBV20-1	TRBJ2-1	CSAPDASRSSYNEQFF
TRBV29-1	TRBJ2-4	CSAVLGAKNIQYF
TRBV29-1	TRBJ1-5	CSVVMVDGNQPQHF
TRBV9	TRBJ1-5	CASSESTGDSNQPQHF
TRBV9	TRBJ2-2	CASSVGGLANTGELFF
TRBV2	TRBJ1-1	CASSEGTGVNTEAFF
TRBV7-2	TRBJ2-1	CASSLRWGRDPSYNEQFF
TRBV6-5	TRBJ1-2	CASSYFGQTNYGYTF
TRBV20-1	TRBJ1-6	CSASPPSPLHF